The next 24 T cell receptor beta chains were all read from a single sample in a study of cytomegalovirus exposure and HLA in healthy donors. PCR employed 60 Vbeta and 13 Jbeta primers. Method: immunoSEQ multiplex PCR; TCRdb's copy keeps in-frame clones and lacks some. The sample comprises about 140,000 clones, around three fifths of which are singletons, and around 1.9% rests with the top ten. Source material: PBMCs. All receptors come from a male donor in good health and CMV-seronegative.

This CDR3 reads CASEALYTGELFF. DNA of the CDR3: TGCGCCAGCGAGGCACTGTACACCGGGGAGCTGTTTTTT. This sequence joins TRBV10-2 and TRBJ2-2; no clear D. CDR1 is WSHSY, CDR2 SAAADI, per germline. This CDR3 contains 13 residues. Trimming cost V 8 bases and J 3 bases, with 10 bases left between them.

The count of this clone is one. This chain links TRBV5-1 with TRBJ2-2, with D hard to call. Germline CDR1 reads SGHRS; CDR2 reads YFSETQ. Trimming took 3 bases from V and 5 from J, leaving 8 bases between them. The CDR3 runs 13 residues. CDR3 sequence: CASSYPGTGELFF. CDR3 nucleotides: TGCGCCAGCAGCTACCCCGGGACCGGGGAGCTGTTTTTT.

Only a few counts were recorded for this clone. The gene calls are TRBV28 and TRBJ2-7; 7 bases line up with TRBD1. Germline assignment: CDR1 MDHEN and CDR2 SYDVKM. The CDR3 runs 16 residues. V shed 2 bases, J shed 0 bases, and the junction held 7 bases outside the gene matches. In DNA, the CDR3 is TGTGCCAGCAGTTTACAACAGGGGAGCCCCTCCTACGAGCAGTACTTC. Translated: CASSLQQGSPSYEQYF. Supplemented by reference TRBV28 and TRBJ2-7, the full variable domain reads DVKVTQSSRYLVKRTGEKVFLECVQDMDHENMFWYRQDPGLGLRLIYFSYDVKMKEKGDIPEGYSVSREKKERFSLILESASTNQTSMYLCASSLQQGSPSYEQYFGPGTRLTVT.

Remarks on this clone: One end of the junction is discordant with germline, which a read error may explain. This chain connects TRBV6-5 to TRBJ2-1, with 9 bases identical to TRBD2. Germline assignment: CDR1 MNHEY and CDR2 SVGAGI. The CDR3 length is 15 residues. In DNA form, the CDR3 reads TGTGCCAGCAGGACGACTAGCGGCTCCTACAATGGGCAGTTCTTC. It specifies CASRTTSGSYNGQFF.

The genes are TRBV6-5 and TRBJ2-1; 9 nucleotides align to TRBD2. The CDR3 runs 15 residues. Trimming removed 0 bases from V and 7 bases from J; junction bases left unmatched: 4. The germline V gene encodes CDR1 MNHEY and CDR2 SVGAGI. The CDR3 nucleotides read TGTGCCAGCAGTTACTCCGCGGGGGGGAGGAATGAGCAGTTCTTC. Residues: CASSYSAGGRNEQFF.

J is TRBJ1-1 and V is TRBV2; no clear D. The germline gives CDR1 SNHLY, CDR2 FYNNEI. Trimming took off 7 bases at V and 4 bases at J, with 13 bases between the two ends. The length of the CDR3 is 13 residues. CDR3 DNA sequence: TGTGCCAGCAAAAGAGAATCGGGCACTGAAGCTTTCTTT. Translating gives CASKRESGTEAFF.

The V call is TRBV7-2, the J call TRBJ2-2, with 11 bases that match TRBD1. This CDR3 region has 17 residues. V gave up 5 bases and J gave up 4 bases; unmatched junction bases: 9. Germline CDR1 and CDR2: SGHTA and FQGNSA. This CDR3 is CASSLRTGGFSTGELFF. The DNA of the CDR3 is TGTGCCAGCAGCCTTAGGACAGGGGGCTTCAGCACCGGGGAGCTGTTTTTT.

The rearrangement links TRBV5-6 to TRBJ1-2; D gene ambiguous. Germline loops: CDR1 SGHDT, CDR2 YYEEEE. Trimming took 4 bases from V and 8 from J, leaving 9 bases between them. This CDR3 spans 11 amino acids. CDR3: CASSAGVGYTF. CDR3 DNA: TGTGCCAGCAGCGCCGGAGTAGGCTACACCTTC. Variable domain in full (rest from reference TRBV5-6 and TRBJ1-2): DAGVTQSPTHLIKTRGQQVTLRCSPKSGHDTVSWYQQALGQGPQFIFQYYEEEERQRGNFPDRFSGHQFPNYSSELNVNALLLGDSALYLCASSAGVGYTFGSGTRLTVV.

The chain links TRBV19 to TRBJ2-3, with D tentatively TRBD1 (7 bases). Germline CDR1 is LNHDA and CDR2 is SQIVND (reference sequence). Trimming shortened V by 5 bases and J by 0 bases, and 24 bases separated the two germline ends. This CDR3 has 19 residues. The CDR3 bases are TGTGCCAGTAGTCCCCGGACAGGCGCACTAGCCACTAGCACAGATACGCAGTATTTT. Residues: CASSPRTGALATSTDTQYF.

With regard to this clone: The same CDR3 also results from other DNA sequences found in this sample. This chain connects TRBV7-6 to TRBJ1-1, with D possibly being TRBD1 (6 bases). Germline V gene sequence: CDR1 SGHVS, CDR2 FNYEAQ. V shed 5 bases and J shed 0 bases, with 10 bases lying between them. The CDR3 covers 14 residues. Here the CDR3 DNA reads TGTGCCAGCAGCCCCACAGGGTTGAACACTGAAGCTTTCTTT. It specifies CASSPTGLNTEAFF.

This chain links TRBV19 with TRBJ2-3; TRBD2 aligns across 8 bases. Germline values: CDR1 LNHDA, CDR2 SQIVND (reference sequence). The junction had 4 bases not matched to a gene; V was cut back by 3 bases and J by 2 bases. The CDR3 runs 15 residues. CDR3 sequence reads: CASSMTSDDTDTQYF. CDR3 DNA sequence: TGTGCCAGTAGTATGACTAGCGACGACACAGATACGCAGTATTTT.

Here the CDR3 reads CSVEDGQGYGYTF. The DNA for the CDR3 is TGCAGCGTTGAAGATGGACAGGGCTATGGCTACACCTTC. The chain joins TRBV29-1 to TRBJ1-2; the match to TRBD1 covers 8 bases. The J segment lost 4 bases and the V segment lost 0 bases, leaving 1 base of the junction unmatched. This CDR3 has 13 amino acids. Germline lookup yields CDR1 SQVTM and CDR2 ANQGSEA.

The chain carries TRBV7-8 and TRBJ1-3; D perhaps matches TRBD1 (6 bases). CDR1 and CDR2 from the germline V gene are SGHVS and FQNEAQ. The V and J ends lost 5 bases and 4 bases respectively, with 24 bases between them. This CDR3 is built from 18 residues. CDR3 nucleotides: TGTGCCAGCAGCGTTAACACCTTCCTCCGGGACACGGGAAACACCATATATTTT. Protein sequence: CASSVNTFLRDTGNTIYF.

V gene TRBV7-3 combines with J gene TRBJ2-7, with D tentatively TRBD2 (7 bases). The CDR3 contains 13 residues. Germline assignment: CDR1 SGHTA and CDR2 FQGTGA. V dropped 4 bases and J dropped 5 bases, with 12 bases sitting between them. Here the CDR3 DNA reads TGTGCCAGCAGCTCCGCGGGGGCGGACGAGCAGTACTTC. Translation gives CASSSAGADEQYF.

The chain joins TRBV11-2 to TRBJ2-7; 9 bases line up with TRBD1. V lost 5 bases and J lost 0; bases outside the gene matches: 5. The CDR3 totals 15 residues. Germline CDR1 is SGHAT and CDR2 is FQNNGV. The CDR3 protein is CASSPRTGVSYEQYF. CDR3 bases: TGTGCCAGCAGCCCGAGGACAGGGGTCTCCTACGAGCAGTACTTC.

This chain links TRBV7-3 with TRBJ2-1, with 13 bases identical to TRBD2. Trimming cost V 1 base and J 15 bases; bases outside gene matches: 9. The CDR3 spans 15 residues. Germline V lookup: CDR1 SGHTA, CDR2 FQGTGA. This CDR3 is CASSLNSGLAGERFF. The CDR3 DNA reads TGTGCCAGCAGCTTAAATTCAGGACTAGCGGGGGAGAGGTTCTTC.

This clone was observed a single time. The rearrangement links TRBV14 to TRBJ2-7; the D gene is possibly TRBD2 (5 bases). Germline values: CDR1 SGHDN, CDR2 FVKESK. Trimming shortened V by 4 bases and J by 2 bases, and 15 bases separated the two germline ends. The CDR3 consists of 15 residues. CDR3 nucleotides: TGTGCCAGCAGCCTACTTCCGTCAGCGGCCTACGAGCAGTACTTC. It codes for CASSLLPSAAYEQYF.

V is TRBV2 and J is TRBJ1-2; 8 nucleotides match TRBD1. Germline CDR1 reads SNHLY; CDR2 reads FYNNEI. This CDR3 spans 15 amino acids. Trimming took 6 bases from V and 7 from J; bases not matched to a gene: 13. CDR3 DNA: TGTGCCAGCAGGAGGGCCCCCAGGACAGGGTCTGGCTACACCTTC. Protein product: CASRRAPRTGSGYTF.

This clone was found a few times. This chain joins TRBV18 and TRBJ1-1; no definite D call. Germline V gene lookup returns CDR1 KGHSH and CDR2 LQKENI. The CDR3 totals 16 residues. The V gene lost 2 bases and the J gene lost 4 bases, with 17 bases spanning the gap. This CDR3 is CASSPTMGGSGTEAFF. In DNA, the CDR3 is TGTGCCAGCTCACCAACGATGGGAGGAAGTGGCACTGAAGCTTTCTTT.

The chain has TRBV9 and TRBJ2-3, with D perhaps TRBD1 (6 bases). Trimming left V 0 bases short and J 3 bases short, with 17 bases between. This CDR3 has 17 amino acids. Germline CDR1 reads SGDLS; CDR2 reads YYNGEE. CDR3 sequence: CASSVASIRGLTDTQYF. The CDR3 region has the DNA TGTGCCAGCAGCGTAGCATCGATCAGGGGCCTTACAGATACGCAGTATTTT.

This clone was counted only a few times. This CDR3 is CASSPGQGTYEQYF. In DNA form, the CDR3 reads TGTGCCAGCTCACCAGGACAGGGGACCTACGAGCAGTACTTC. The chain is built from TRBV18 and TRBJ2-7; the match to TRBD1 covers 9 bases. Per the germline V gene, CDR1 is KGHSH and CDR2 is LQKENI. This CDR3 has 14 amino acids. V gave up 2 bases and J gave up 2 bases; unmatched junction bases: 1.

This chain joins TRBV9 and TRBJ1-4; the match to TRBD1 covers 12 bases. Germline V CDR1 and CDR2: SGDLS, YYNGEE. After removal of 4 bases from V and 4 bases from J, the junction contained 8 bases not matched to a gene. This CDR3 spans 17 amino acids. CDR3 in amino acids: CASSKTGTGGGNEKLFF. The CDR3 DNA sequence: TGTGCCAGCAGCAAAACCGGGACAGGGGGCGGTAATGAAAAACTGTTTTTT.

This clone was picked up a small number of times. The CDR3 DNA reads TGTGCCATTACGGGGGGAGCCTTCGCTTTCTTT. It yields the protein CAITGGAFAFF. The chain joins TRBV2 to TRBJ1-1; tentatively, D is TRBD1 (5 bases). CDR1 and CDR2 (germline): SNHLY, FYNNEI. This CDR3 spans 11 amino acids. V lost 10 bases and J lost 11, with 17 bases in between.

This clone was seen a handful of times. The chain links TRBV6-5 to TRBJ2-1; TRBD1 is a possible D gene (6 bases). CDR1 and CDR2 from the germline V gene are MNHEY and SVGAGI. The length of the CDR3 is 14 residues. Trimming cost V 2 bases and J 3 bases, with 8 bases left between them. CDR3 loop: CASSYRTDYNEQFF. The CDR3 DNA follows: TGTGCCAGCAGTTACAGGACAGACTACAATGAGCAGTTCTTC.